A selection of T cell receptor beta chains follows, all from one sample in a study of beta chain features in type 1 diabetes. Sequencing used immunoSEQ multiplex PCR; TCRdb keeps in-frame clones, though not all of them. The sample contains about 240,000 clones, approximately 15% of which appear only once. Sequenced material: naive CD4+ T cells from blood. The receptors were gathered from a man aged 25-45 years with type 1 diabetes. Each CDR3 is given with its conserved first and last residue. The order of the fields is CDR3 length, J gene, clone size, V gene, D gene, CDR3 DNA, CDR3 protein. D genes are given only for firm matches. Size values are once, few and many counts, or a class for expanded clones, and some rows have none.

len: 14
j_gene: TRBJ2-3
abundance: few
v_gene: TRBV11-2
d_gene: TRBD2
CDR3nt: TGTGCCAGCAGCCTCCGGGACTACACAGATACGCAGTATTTT
CDR3aa: CASSLRDYTDTQYF

len: 16
j_gene: TRBJ2-5
abundance: few
v_gene: TRBV21-1
d_gene: -
CDR3nt: TGTGCCAGCAGCAAAGAGGAACCGGGGGGGCGAGAGACCCAGTACTTC
CDR3aa: CASSKEEPGGRETQYF

len: 17
j_gene: TRBJ1-3
abundance: -
v_gene: TRBV4-1
d_gene: -
CDR3nt: TGCGCCAGCAGCCAACCCGGCCCTAGGACTCCAGATGACACCATATATTTT
CDR3aa: CASSQPGPRTPDDTIYF

len: 17
j_gene: TRBJ2-1
abundance: few
v_gene: TRBV5-4
d_gene: TRBD2
CDR3nt: TGTGCCAGCAGCACCCCCGGCGGGGGGGGTTCATACAATGAGCAGTTCTTC
CDR3aa: CASSTPGGGGSYNEQFF

len: 15
j_gene: TRBJ1-5
abundance: few
v_gene: TRBV5-6
d_gene: -
CDR3nt: TGTGCCAGCAGACCCAGGGTAGTGGGAAATCAGCCCCAGCATTTT
CDR3aa: CASRPRVVGNQPQHF

len: 14
j_gene: TRBJ2-5
abundance: -
v_gene: TRBV6-1
d_gene: TRBD2
CDR3nt: TGTGCCAGCAGACCAACAGCGGGGCAAGAGACCCAGTACTTC
CDR3aa: CASRPTAGQETQYF

len: 15
j_gene: TRBJ2-2
abundance: -
v_gene: TRBV7-2
d_gene: -
CDR3nt: TGTGCCAGCTATGATCCCCGGGGGAACACCGGGGAGCTGTTTTTT
CDR3aa: CASYDPRGNTGELFF

len: 14
j_gene: TRBJ2-2
abundance: few
v_gene: TRBV11-2
d_gene: -
CDR3nt: TGTGCCAGCTTAAGGGGACACACAACCGGGGAGCTGTTTTTT
CDR3aa: CASLRGHTTGELFF

len: 15
j_gene: TRBJ1-3
abundance: -
v_gene: TRBV9
d_gene: TRBD1
CDR3nt: TGTGCCAGCAGCGCCCGGACAGGGAATGGAAACACCATATATTTT
CDR3aa: CASSARTGNGNTIYF

len: 14
j_gene: TRBJ2-3
abundance: few
v_gene: TRBV7-9
d_gene: -
CDR3nt: TGTGCCAGCAGCCCCCAGGGGGGAACAGATACGCAGTATTTT
CDR3aa: CASSPQGGTDTQYF

len: 11
j_gene: TRBJ1-2
abundance: -
v_gene: TRBV30
d_gene: -
CDR3nt: TGTGCCTGGAGTCCTAAGATAGGCTACACCTTC
CDR3aa: CAWSPKIGYTF

len: 15
j_gene: TRBJ2-6
abundance: -
v_gene: TRBV30
d_gene: -
CDR3nt: TGTGCCTGGAGCCCCCCAGGGGCCGGGGCCAACGTCCTGACTTTC
CDR3aa: CAWSPPGAGANVLTF

len: 13
j_gene: TRBJ2-5
abundance: -
v_gene: TRBV6-5
d_gene: -
CDR3nt: TGTGCCAGCAGGCTCTCAGGGGAAGAGACCCAGTACTTC
CDR3aa: CASRLSGEETQYF

len: 15
j_gene: TRBJ2-2
abundance: once
v_gene: TRBV6-5
d_gene: TRBD2
CDR3nt: TGTGCCAGCAGCCCGGGACTAGCCCAGACCGGGGAGCTGTTTTTT
CDR3aa: CASSPGLAQTGELFF

len: 15
j_gene: TRBJ2-3
abundance: -
v_gene: TRBV29-1
d_gene: -
CDR3nt: TGCAGCGTTTCGGGATTCGGGGGTAGCTCAGATACGCAGTATTTT
CDR3aa: CSVSGFGGSSDTQYF

len: 17
j_gene: TRBJ2-3
abundance: -
v_gene: TRBV4-2
d_gene: TRBD2
CDR3nt: TGTGCCAGCAGCCAAGAAGCTAGCGGGGGGGGCACAGATACGCAGTATTTT
CDR3aa: CASSQEASGGGTDTQYF

len: 16
j_gene: TRBJ2-2
abundance: -
v_gene: TRBV6-5
d_gene: TRBD1
CDR3nt: TGTGCCAGCAGTTCGAACGACAGGGGGGATGCCGGGGAGCTGTTTTTT
CDR3aa: CASSSNDRGDAGELFF

len: 14
j_gene: TRBJ1-6
abundance: few
v_gene: TRBV19
d_gene: TRBD1
CDR3nt: TGTGCCAGTAATGACAGGGGTGTGAATTCACCCCTCCACTTT
CDR3aa: CASNDRGVNSPLHF

len: 14
j_gene: TRBJ2-3
abundance: -
v_gene: TRBV5-1
d_gene: -
CDR3nt: TGCGCCAGCAGCTTGGAGGGAGCGGTAGATACGCAGTATTTT
CDR3aa: CASSLEGAVDTQYF

len: 10
j_gene: TRBJ2-3
abundance: -
v_gene: TRBV6-5
d_gene: -
CDR3nt: TGTGCCAGCAGTGACGAAAGCGCCAATTTT
CDR3aa: CASSDESANF

len: 17
j_gene: TRBJ2-5
abundance: -
v_gene: TRBV9
d_gene: TRBD2
CDR3nt: TGTGCCAGCAGCGTAGCTGCTAGCGGGAGTACCCAAGAGACCCAGTACTTC
CDR3aa: CASSVAASGSTQETQYF

len: 13
j_gene: TRBJ1-2
abundance: few
v_gene: TRBV5-1
d_gene: -
CDR3nt: TGCGCCAGCCACACCCCGGGAAACTATGGCTACACCTTC
CDR3aa: CASHTPGNYGYTF

len: 19
j_gene: TRBJ2-7
abundance: -
v_gene: TRBV28
d_gene: TRBD2
CDR3nt: TGTGCCAGCAGTTTAGGGTTACGGGGACTAGCGGGAAGTACTTACGAGCAGTACTTC
CDR3aa: CASSLGLRGLAGSTYEQYF

len: 16
j_gene: TRBJ2-5
abundance: few
v_gene: TRBV18
d_gene: TRBD2
CDR3nt: TGTGCCAGCTCACCAGGAATAGCGGGAGGCGAAGAGACCCAGTACTTC
CDR3aa: CASSPGIAGGEETQYF

len: 13
j_gene: TRBJ2-3
abundance: few
v_gene: TRBV29-1
d_gene: TRBD2
CDR3nt: TGCAGCGTTTCACGGGGGGTGGGAGATACGCAGTATTTT
CDR3aa: CSVSRGVGDTQYF

len: 15
j_gene: TRBJ2-5
abundance: -
v_gene: TRBV10-3
d_gene: TRBD2
CDR3nt: TGTGCCATCAGTGAGTCGGGGGGGACCCAAGAGACCCAGTACTTC
CDR3aa: CAISESGGTQETQYF

len: 13
j_gene: TRBJ2-7
abundance: few
v_gene: TRBV2
d_gene: TRBD1
CDR3nt: TGTGCCAGCAGAGGGACAGGGAGGTACGAGCAGTACTTC
CDR3aa: CASRGTGRYEQYF

len: 14
j_gene: TRBJ2-2
abundance: few
v_gene: TRBV5-6
d_gene: -
CDR3nt: TGTGCCAGCAGTTCCGGGACAAATACCGGGGAGCTGTTTTTT
CDR3aa: CASSSGTNTGELFF

len: 13
j_gene: TRBJ1-6
abundance: few
v_gene: TRBV30
d_gene: -
CDR3nt: TGTGCCTGGAGTGCCGGCGGTCCTTCACCCCTCCACTTT
CDR3aa: CAWSAGGPSPLHF

len: 14
j_gene: TRBJ1-2
abundance: few
v_gene: TRBV6-5
d_gene: TRBD1
CDR3nt: TGTGCCAGCAGACCTCCCGGGACAGGGAATGGCTACACCTTC
CDR3aa: CASRPPGTGNGYTF

len: 16
j_gene: TRBJ1-2
abundance: -
v_gene: TRBV9
d_gene: -
CDR3nt: TGTGCCAGCAGCGTAGCGCGGGGCCCCGTTAACTATGGCTACACCTTC
CDR3aa: CASSVARGPVNYGYTF

len: 12
j_gene: TRBJ2-3
abundance: few
v_gene: TRBV5-1
d_gene: -
CDR3nt: TGCGCCAGCAGCCCCGGGGGAGATACGCAGTATTTT
CDR3aa: CASSPGGDTQYF

len: 13
j_gene: TRBJ1-2
abundance: -
v_gene: TRBV11-2
d_gene: -
CDR3nt: TGTGCCAGCAGCTTAGCGGGGGTGGGAGGCTACACCTTC
CDR3aa: CASSLAGVGGYTF

len: 15
j_gene: TRBJ2-7
abundance: -
v_gene: TRBV4-1
d_gene: TRBD2
CDR3nt: TGCGCCAGCAGCCGCCGACTAGCGGGAGATGACGAGCAGTACTTC
CDR3aa: CASSRRLAGDDEQYF

len: 16
j_gene: TRBJ2-3
abundance: -
v_gene: TRBV11-2
d_gene: TRBD2
CDR3nt: TGTGCCAGCAGCTTAATAGCGGGGGGGGCAACAGATACGCAGTATTTT
CDR3aa: CASSLIAGGATDTQYF

len: 16
j_gene: TRBJ1-1
abundance: few
v_gene: TRBV5-1
d_gene: -
CDR3nt: TGCGCCAGCAGCACCGACAGCCTATCCTTGAACACTGAAGCTTTCTTT
CDR3aa: CASSTDSLSLNTEAFF

len: 17
j_gene: TRBJ2-3
abundance: -
v_gene: TRBV18
d_gene: TRBD2
CDR3nt: TGTGCCAGCTCACCACCGGGTCTAGCGGGAGCGTCGGATACGCAGTATTTT
CDR3aa: CASSPPGLAGASDTQYF

len: 15
j_gene: TRBJ1-6
abundance: few
v_gene: TRBV30
d_gene: TRBD1
CDR3nt: TGTGCCTGGAGTAAATGGGACAGGGAGGATTCACCCCTCCACTTT
CDR3aa: CAWSKWDREDSPLHF

len: 15
j_gene: TRBJ1-4
abundance: once
v_gene: TRBV6-5
d_gene: -
CDR3nt: TGTGCCAGCAGCATCAGCCCGCGCGGGGGTGAAAAACTGTTTTTT
CDR3aa: CASSISPRGGEKLFF

len: 17
j_gene: TRBJ1-5
abundance: few
v_gene: TRBV25-1
d_gene: TRBD1
CDR3nt: TGTGCCAGCAGTGATACAGGGGGCGGGGGATCTGAACAGCCCCAGCATTTT
CDR3aa: CASSDTGGGGSEQPQHF

len: 14
j_gene: TRBJ2-1
abundance: -
v_gene: TRBV7-9
d_gene: -
CDR3nt: TGTGCCAGCAGCGCGTGGGGCGCCGACAATGAGCAGTTCTTC
CDR3aa: CASSAWGADNEQFF

len: 14
j_gene: TRBJ2-2
abundance: -
v_gene: TRBV15
d_gene: -
CDR3nt: TGTGCCACGTCGGGTAGCGCGAACACCGGGGAGCTGTTTTTT
CDR3aa: CATSGSANTGELFF